This T cell receptor (beta chain) was observed in a study of Tregs in tolerant kidney transplant recipients. Sequencing used immunoSEQ multiplex PCR; TCRdb keeps in-frame clones, though not all of them. Of 200,000 to 300,000 clones detected, 65% to 85% appear once; the ten largest clones hold around 0.61%. V lost 6 bases and J lost 0; bases outside the gene matches: 11. In germline, CDR1 is SNHLY, CDR2 FYNNEI. The CDR3 contains 18 residues. This rearrangement joins TRBV2 to TRBJ2-3; 11 nucleotides agree with TRBD1. This receptor was obtained from a human donor in good health. Sequences were obtained from CD4+ T cells from blood. The CDR3 DNA is TGTGCCAGCAGCTCGAGGGACAGGGGGGGATCTAGCACAGATACGCAGTATTTT. This translates into CASSSRDRGGSSTDTQYF. Full variable domain (remainder filled in from reference TRBV2 and TRBJ2-3): EPEVTQTPSHQVTQMGQEVILRCVPISNHLYFYWYRQILGQKVEFLVSFYNNEISEKSEIFDDQFSVERPDGSNFTLKIRSTKLEDSAMYFCASSSRDRGGSSTDTQYFGPGTRLTVL.